The clone carrying this T cell receptor (beta chain) came up many times. Its antigen is unidentified. Trimming cost V 5 bases and J 1 base, with 11 bases left between them. Germline V gene lookup returns CDR1 SGHNT and CDR2 YENEEA. The CDR3 sequence is 14 residues long. The source of the sample is a study of T cells in Graves' hyperthyroidism and ophthalmopathy. Study-level results: With a median lead of about 6.9 months before onset, the model predicted ophthalmopathy.

What was amplified from RNA transcripts were TCR beta CDR3 regions. TCR CDR3 underwent first-round RT-PCR with the HTBI primer set. TCRdb reanalysed the multiplex PCR reads using MiXCR and keeps one entry per CDR3 protein. The data hold a few hundred thousand distinct CDR3 sequences, with about 15% observed a single time. This chain connects TRBV11-3 to TRBJ2-5, with D hard to call. Material: blood. The sequence was collected from a young woman with Graves' hyperthyroidism. The CDR3 here is CASSTRLIQETQYF. The CDR3 DNA sequence: TGTGCCAGCAGCACCCGACTGATCCAAGAGACCCAGTACTTC.